Listed here is a single T cell receptor beta chain. The antigen is not known. Template switching by 5'RACE with UMIs generated the TCR beta cDNA. TCRdb reprocessed the 5' RACE reads and stores each CDR3 protein as one record, lacking DNA. The sample's table shows about 160,000 distinct CDR3 sequences. This CDR3 is 15 amino acids long. Germline lookup yields CDR1 DFQATT and CDR2 SNEGSKA (reference sequence). The data belong to a study of T cells expressing NK-cell markers. Looking at the study overall: TCR beta repertoires came from sorted CD3+CD56+NKG2C+, CD3+CD56+NKG2C- and CD3+CD56-NKG2C+ T cells. General study points: Each of a handful of donors carried dominant NKG2C+ clonotypes accounting for about 1.0-7.5% of CD8+ T cells. The CD3+CD56-NKG2C+ fraction of four donors was likewise dominated by these clonotypes.

This chain links TRBV20-1 with TRBJ1-1; there is no DNA to check the TCRdb D call of TRBD1. This TCR derives from a woman between 18 and 75 years old in good health. Sequencing was done on a sample of blood T cells: a sorted CD56 or NKG2C T cell subset, CD4+ or CD8+ T cells, or bulk PBMC T cells (not recorded which). The CDR3 loop is CSASGSGQGRTEAFF.